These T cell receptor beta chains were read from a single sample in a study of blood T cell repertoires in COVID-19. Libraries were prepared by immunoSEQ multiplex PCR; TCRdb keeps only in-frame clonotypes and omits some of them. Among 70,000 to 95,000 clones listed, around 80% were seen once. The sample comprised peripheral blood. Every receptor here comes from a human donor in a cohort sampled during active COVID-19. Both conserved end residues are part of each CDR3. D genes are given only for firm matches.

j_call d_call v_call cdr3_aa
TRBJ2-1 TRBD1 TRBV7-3 CASSNRDRGEDEQFF
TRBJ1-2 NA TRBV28 CASSPLDRTLANYGYTF
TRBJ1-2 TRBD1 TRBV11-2 CASSLGGQFVYGYTF
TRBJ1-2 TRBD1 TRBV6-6 CASRAPTGVLGYTF
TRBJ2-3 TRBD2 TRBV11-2 CASSVVAGMSTDTQYF
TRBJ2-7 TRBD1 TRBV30 CAWSSRTGGEQYF
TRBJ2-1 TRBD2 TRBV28 CASPPLGGAYNEQFF
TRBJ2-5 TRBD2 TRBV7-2 CASSLRLAGGTETQYF
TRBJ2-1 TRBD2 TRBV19 CASTPRGGLGYNEQFF
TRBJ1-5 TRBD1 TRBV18 CASSSDRDQPQHF
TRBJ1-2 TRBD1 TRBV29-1 CSVGGTGFFGYTF
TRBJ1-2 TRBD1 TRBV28 CASSIRTGWRLNYGYTF
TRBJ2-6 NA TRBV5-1 CASSLVGSSGANVLTF
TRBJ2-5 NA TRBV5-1 CASSPERLAYETQYF
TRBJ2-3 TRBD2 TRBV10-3 CAIRRSGGASDTQYF
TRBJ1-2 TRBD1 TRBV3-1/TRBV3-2 CASSQRTGKEGYTF
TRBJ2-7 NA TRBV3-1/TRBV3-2 CASSQNSQGSYEQYF
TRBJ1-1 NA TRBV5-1 CASSLVVGLEAFF
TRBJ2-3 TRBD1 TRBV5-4 CASSSKPGQGSDTQYF
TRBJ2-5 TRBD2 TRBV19 CASRQGGGARETQYF
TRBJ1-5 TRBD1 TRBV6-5 CASSLTGIGQPQHF
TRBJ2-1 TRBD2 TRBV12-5 CASGPGTSGTYNEQFF
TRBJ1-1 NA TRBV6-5 CASSSGFTEAFF
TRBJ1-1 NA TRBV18 CASSPSQNTEAFF
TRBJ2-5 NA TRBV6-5 CASGSVWAQETQYF
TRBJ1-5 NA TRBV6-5 CASSLRYGDQPQHF
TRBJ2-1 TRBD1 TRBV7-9 CASSHLRDRGQVEQFF
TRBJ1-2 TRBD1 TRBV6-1 CASSEIGTGGNYGYTF
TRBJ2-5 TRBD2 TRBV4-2 CASSQDLAGGRETQYF
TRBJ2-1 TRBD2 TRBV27 CASSITGLALEFF
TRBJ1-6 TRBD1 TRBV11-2 CASSLGTGGNYNSPLHF
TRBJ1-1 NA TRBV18 CASSPPREVNTEAFF
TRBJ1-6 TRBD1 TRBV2 CASRGQENSPLHF